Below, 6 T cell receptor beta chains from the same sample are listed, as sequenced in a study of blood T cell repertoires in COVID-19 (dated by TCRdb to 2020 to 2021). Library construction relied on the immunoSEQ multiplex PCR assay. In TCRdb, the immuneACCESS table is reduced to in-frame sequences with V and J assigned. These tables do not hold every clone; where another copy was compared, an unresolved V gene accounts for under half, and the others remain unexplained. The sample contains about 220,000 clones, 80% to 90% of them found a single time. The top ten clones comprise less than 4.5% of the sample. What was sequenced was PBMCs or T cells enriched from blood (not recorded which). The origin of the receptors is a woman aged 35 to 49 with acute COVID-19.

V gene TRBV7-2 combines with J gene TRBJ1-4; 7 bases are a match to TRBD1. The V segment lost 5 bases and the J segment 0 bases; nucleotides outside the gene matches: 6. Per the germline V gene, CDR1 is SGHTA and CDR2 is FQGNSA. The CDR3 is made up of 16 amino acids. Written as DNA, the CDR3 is TGTGCCAGCAGCCCTGGCCAGGGGGCAACTAATGAAAAACTGTTTTTT. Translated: CASSPGQGATNEKLFF.

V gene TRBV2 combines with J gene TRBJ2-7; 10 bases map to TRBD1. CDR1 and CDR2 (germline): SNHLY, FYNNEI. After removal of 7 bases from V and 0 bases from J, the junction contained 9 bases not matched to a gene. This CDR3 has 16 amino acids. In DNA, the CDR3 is TGTGCCAGCATGGCCGGGACAGGGGTCTCCTCCTACGAGCAGTACGTC. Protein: CASMAGTGVSSYEQYV.

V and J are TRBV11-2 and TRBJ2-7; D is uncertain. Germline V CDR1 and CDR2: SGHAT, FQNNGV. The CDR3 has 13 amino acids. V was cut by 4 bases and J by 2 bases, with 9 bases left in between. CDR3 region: CASSSAPTYEQYV. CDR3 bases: TGTGCCAGCAGCTCCGCACCTACCTACGAGCAGTACGTC.

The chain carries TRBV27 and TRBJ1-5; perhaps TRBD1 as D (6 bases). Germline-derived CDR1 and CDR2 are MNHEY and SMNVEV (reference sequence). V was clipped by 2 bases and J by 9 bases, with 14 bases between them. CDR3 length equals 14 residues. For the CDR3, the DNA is TGTGCCAGCAGTTTACGGCAGGGGTACATGCCCCAGCATTTT. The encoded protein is CASSLRQGYMPQHF.

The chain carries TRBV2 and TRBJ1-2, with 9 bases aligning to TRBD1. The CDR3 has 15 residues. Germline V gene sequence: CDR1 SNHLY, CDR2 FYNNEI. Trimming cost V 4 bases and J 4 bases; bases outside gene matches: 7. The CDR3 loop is CASSVKRQGGYGYTF. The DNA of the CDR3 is TGTGCCAGCAGTGTTAAAAGACAGGGGGGCTATGGCTACACCTTC.

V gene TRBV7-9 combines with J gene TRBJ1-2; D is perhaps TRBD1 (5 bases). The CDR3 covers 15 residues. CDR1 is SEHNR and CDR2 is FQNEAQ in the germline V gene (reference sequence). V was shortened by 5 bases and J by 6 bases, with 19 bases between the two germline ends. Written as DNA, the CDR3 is TGTGCCAGCAGCCAAGGCTTTGGGGCCCAACATGGCTACACCTTC. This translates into CASSQGFGAQHGYTF.